This T cell receptor beta chain was captured in a study of CD8+CD57+ T cells in acquired aplastic anemia. Study-wide findings and caveats: Sharing between patients and controls was observed for twenty-nine CD8+ CDR3 sequences.

On this clonotype itself: As yet, its antigen is unknown. One end of the junction fails to match germline, which may point to a read error.

Genomic DNA served as template for TCR beta VDJ and CDR3 profiling. Via MiXCR, TCRdb re-called the reads, giving one row per CDR3 protein. The table records some 170,000 distinct CDR3 sequences, roughly 65% of them present only once. All patients picked for sequencing had shown, by flow cytometry, an expansion of CD8+CD57+ cells. The study sampled blood from patients who had received no therapy. Germline V gene lookup returns CDR1 SEHNR and CDR2 FQNEAQ (reference sequence). The CDR3 runs 15 residues. The V call is TRBV7-9, the J call TRBJ1-2, with TRBD1 identical over 12 bases. Sequencing was done on a sample of sorted CD4+, CD8+, or CD8+CD57+ T cells (not recorded which) from PBMCs. The clonotype originates from a human donor with aplastic anemia. The DNA for the CDR3 is TGTGCCAGCAGTTTAGGGACAGGGGGCAGGTATGGCTACACCTTC. Protein: CASSLGTGGRYGYTF.